Below are 31 T cell receptor beta chains sequenced from a single sample in a study of cytomegalovirus exposure and HLA in healthy donors. Primers for the PCR totalled 60 Vbeta and 13 Jbeta. TCRdb's table, derived via immunoSEQ multiplex PCR, lists solely in-frame clones and lacks some. This table has about 140,000 clones, about two thirds appearing once. Sequencing was carried out using PBMCs. The receptors originated from a young man in good health and CMV-seropositive.

J is TRBJ1-1 and V is TRBV18; 7 nucleotides line up with TRBD1. Germline V gene data show CDR1 as KGHSH and CDR2 as LQKENI. J was trimmed by 0 bases and V by 5 bases; bases with no gene match: 9. This CDR3 contains 16 residues. The CDR3 region has the DNA TGTGCCAGCTCAGGGACAGACTCAAGGTTGAACACTGAAGCTTTCTTT. The encoded protein is CASSGTDSRLNTEAFF.

V usage is TRBV4-2 and J usage is TRBJ1-5; 11 bases map to TRBD1. Per germline, CDR1 LGHNA and CDR2 YNFKEQ. Trimming removed 4 bases from V and 0 bases from J; junction bases left unmatched: 5. CDR3 length equals 17 residues. The CDR3 DNA is TGTGCCAGCAGCCGGGGACAGGGGGACTATAGCAATCAGCCCCAGCATTTT. Protein: CASSRGQGDYSNQPQHF.

The chain has TRBV27 and TRBJ1-2; 8 bases line up with TRBD1. CDR3 length: 14 amino acids. Germline assignment: CDR1 MNHEY and CDR2 SMNVEV (reference sequence). V was pared by 3 bases and J by 4 bases, with 4 bases of the junction left unmatched. The CDR3 DNA reads TGTGCCAGCAGTTTCTCAGGGGGCACCTATGGCTACACCTTC. Translation gives CASSFSGGTYGYTF.

The rearrangement joins TRBV18 to TRBJ2-1; TRBD1 aligns across 11 bases. From germline, CDR1 is KGHSH and CDR2 LQKENI. CDR3 length: 15 residues. Trimming at V came to 3 bases and at J to 7 bases, leaving 5 bases not matched to a gene. In nucleotides, the CDR3 is TGTGCCAGCTCACCCCAAGGGACAGGGGGGAATGAGCAGTTCTTC. Translated: CASSPQGTGGNEQFF.

V and J are TRBV6-4 and TRBJ2-7, with 10 bases matching TRBD1. V shed 4 bases, J shed 2 bases, and the junction held 5 bases outside the gene matches. The V gene's germline CDR1 is MRHNA and CDR2 SNTAGT. The CDR3 spans 15 residues. This chain's CDR3 is CASSASGTGAYEQYF. As DNA, the CDR3 is TGTGCCAGCAGTGCCTCCGGGACAGGGGCCTACGAGCAGTACTTC.

V usage is TRBV27 and J usage is TRBJ2-7, with TRBD1 matching 9 bases. The germline V gene encodes CDR1 MNHEY and CDR2 SMNVEV (reference sequence). V shed 7 bases and J 5 bases; nucleotides not matched to a gene: 9. The CDR3 runs 14 residues. CDR3 sequence: CASIKPGQGNEQYF. DNA of the CDR3: TGTGCCAGCATCAAACCGGGACAGGGAAACGAGCAGTACTTC.

The chain couples TRBV7-9 to TRBJ2-1; tentative D call: TRBD1 (6 bases). Trimming removed 5 bases from V and 7 bases from J, with 18 bases in between. Germline V lookup: CDR1 SEHNR, CDR2 FQNEAQ (reference sequence). This CDR3 region has 15 residues. As DNA, the CDR3 is TGTGCCAGCAGCCGAAGGGGGTTTGAGGAAAATGAGCAGTTCTTC. Translated: CASSRRGFEENEQFF.

This chain uses TRBV6-5 with TRBJ1-5; D call uncertain. Germline V gives CDR1 MNHEY, CDR2 SVGAGI. Trimming took 5 bases from V and 1 from J, leaving 9 bases between them. The CDR3 spans 14 residues. DNA for the CDR3: TGTGCCAGCAGTAACGGAGACAGCAATCAGCCCCAGCATTTT. This codes for CASSNGDSNQPQHF.

J is TRBJ1-1 and V is TRBV9; D is uncertain. Trimming took 0 bases from V and 1 from J, leaving 13 bases between them. The CDR3 sequence is 16 residues long. Germline CDR1 and CDR2: SGDLS and YYNGEE. The CDR3 sequence is CASSVGARQPNTEAFF. In DNA, the CDR3 is TGTGCCAGCAGCGTAGGGGCCAGACAACCGAACACTGAAGCTTTCTTT.

V usage is TRBV5-5 and J usage is TRBJ1-2, with 7 nucleotides matching TRBD1. V shed 1 base and J 3 bases; nucleotides not matched to a gene: 6. Germline values: CDR1 SGHKS, CDR2 YYEKEE (reference sequence). The CDR3 length is 15 residues. CDR3 sequence reads: CASSLMLGQHYGYTF. Here the CDR3 DNA reads TGTGCCAGCAGCTTGATGTTGGGACAGCACTATGGCTACACCTTC.

In this sample, this clone turned up a few times. CDR3 amino acids: CASSTWTSGSNEQFF. The CDR3 bases are TGTGCCAGCAGTACTTGGACTAGCGGGAGTAATGAGCAGTTCTTC. The V and J genes are TRBV5-6 and TRBJ2-1; 13 positions agree with TRBD2. With V trimmed by 5 bases and J by 7 bases, 6 bases remained unmatched. This CDR3 is 15 amino acids long. Germline V gives CDR1 SGHDT, CDR2 YYEEEE.

This clone was recorded a few times. The chain has TRBV19 and TRBJ2-4; 7 bases align to TRBD1. The CDR3 spans 16 residues. The J segment lost 6 bases and the V segment lost 5 bases, leaving 13 bases of the junction unmatched. Germline assignment: CDR1 LNHDA and CDR2 SQIVND (reference sequence). In nucleotides, the CDR3 is TGTGCCAGTAGTCCTAGAACCCACAGACAGGGAAACATTCAGTACTTC. This gives the protein CASSPRTHRQGNIQYF. The complete variable domain, with remaining parts taken from reference TRBV19 and TRBJ2-4, reads DGGITQSPKYLFRKEGQNVTLSCEQNLNHDAMYWYRQDPGQGLRLIYYSQIVNDFQKGDIAEGYSVSREKKESFPLTVTSAQKNPTAFYLCASSPRTHRQGNIQYFGAGTRLSVL.

The chain employs TRBV30 and TRBJ2-3; 9 nucleotides agree with TRBD1. Germline CDR1 is GTSNPN and CDR2 is SVGIG (reference sequence). The CDR3 contains 14 residues. V trimming: 7 bases; J trimming: 6 bases; junction bases outside the gene matches: 11. This CDR3 reads CASGEQGASDTQYF. The CDR3 DNA sequence: TGTGCCTCTGGAGAACAGGGGGCATCTGATACGCAGTATTTT.

The gene calls are TRBV5-5 and TRBJ1-2; D uncertain. V lost 0 bases to trimming and J lost 4 bases, with 4 bases between them. Looked up from germline, CDR1 is SGHKS and CDR2 is YYEKEE (reference sequence). The CDR3 is made up of 12 amino acids. This CDR3 is CASSLAGYGYTF. Written as DNA, the CDR3 is TGTGCCAGCAGCTTGGCAGGCTATGGCTACACCTTC.

V gene TRBV11-1 combines with J gene TRBJ2-1; 11 nucleotides agree with TRBD2. V trimming: 3 bases; J trimming: 8 bases; junction bases outside the gene matches: 12. The CDR3 is made up of 17 amino acids. Germline CDR1 SGHAT, CDR2 FQDESV (reference sequence). CDR3 amino acids: CASSFLAGGPQLDEQFF. In nucleotides, the CDR3 is TGTGCCAGCAGCTTCCTAGCGGGAGGCCCCCAATTGGATGAGCAGTTCTTC.

The chain is built from TRBV7-2 and TRBJ2-1; the match to TRBD1 covers 10 bases. The CDR3 consists of 13 residues. CDR1 and CDR2 from the germline V gene are SGHTA and FQGNSA. With 3 bases clipped from V and 9 bases from J, the junction kept 2 bases outside the gene matches. The CDR3 DNA follows: TGTGCCAGCAGCTTGGGACAGGGGATTGAGCAGTTCTTC. Protein product: CASSLGQGIEQFF.

This sequence joins TRBV30 and TRBJ1-3, with unresolved D. Germline V gene data show CDR1 as GTSNPN and CDR2 as SVGIG (reference sequence). V lost 5 bases to trimming and J lost 0 bases, with 8 bases between them. CDR3 length: 13 amino acids. CDR3 region: CAWGRDSGNTIYF. As DNA, the CDR3 is TGTGCCTGGGGTCGGGACTCTGGAAACACCATATATTTT. Full variable domain (missing parts from reference TRBV30 and TRBJ1-3): SQTIHQWPATLVQPVGSPLSLECTVEGTSNPNLYWYRQAAGRGLQLLFYSVGIGQISSEVPQNLSASRPQDRQFILSSKKLLLSDSGFYLCAWGRDSGNTIYFGEGSWLTVV.

The chain uses TRBV29-1 and TRBJ1-1; weak D call: TRBD1 (5 bases). CDR3 length equals 15 residues. Germline CDR1 SQVTM, CDR2 ANQGSEA. V was clipped by 3 bases and J by 3 bases, with 17 bases between them. The CDR3 DNA reads as TGCAGCGTTGAGGGGCCCGGCGGCGCTGACACTGAAGCTTTCTTT. Its translation is CSVEGPGGADTEAFF.

The chain employs TRBV7-3 and TRBJ2-1, with 10 bases aligning to TRBD2. Per germline, CDR1 SGHTA and CDR2 FQGTGA. V dropped 2 bases and J dropped 7; count of bases not matched to a gene: 8. The CDR3 runs to 16 residues. The CDR3 DNA sequence: TGTGCCAGCAGCTTATACTTTCGGACTAGCGGTAATGAGCAGTTCTTC. Its translation: CASSLYFRTSGNEQFF.

The V call is TRBV5-1, the J call TRBJ2-1; TRBD2 agrees at 14 bases. CDR1 and CDR2 (germline): SGHRS, YFSETQ. The CDR3 spans 16 residues. V dropped 4 bases and J dropped 8; count of bases not matched to a gene: 8. CDR3 amino acids: CASSPPGTSGSDEQFF. The CDR3 bases are TGCGCCAGCAGCCCGCCCGGGACTAGCGGGAGCGATGAGCAGTTCTTC.

This chain joins TRBV6-5 and TRBJ2-2; possible D gene TRBD2, 5 bases. The ends were cut back, 4 bases at V and 8 bases at J, with 14 bases in the middle. Germline V gene lookup returns CDR1 MNHEY and CDR2 SVGAGI. CDR3 length: 14 amino acids. This chain's CDR3 is CASSFEGVVGELFF. DNA for the CDR3: TGTGCCAGCAGTTTCGAGGGAGTGGTGGGGGAGCTGTTTTTT.

The chain joins TRBV7-3 to TRBJ2-2; 9 nucleotides agree with TRBD1. Germline lookup yields CDR1 SGHTA and CDR2 FQGTGA. This CDR3 has 17 residues. V lost 5 bases, J lost 4 bases, and 11 bases stayed unmatched. The CDR3 nucleotides are TGTGCCAGCAGCACCTCCGGGACAGGGATAGGCACCGGGGAGCTGTTTTTT. Protein: CASSTSGTGIGTGELFF.

The chain employs TRBV7-2 and TRBJ1-2, with 8 bases matching TRBD1. There are 15 residues in the CDR3. V dropped 3 bases and J dropped 4; count of bases not matched to a gene: 7. The germline CDR1 and CDR2 sequences are SGHTA and FQGNSA. The CDR3, as DNA: TGTGCCAGCAGCTTCGAGGACAGGGCGAGCTATGGCTACACCTTC. Translated: CASSFEDRASYGYTF. Full variable domain (missing parts from reference TRBV7-2 and TRBJ1-2): GAGVSQSPSNKVTEKGKDVELRCDPISGHTALYWYRQSLGQGLEFLIYFQGNSAPDKSGLPSDRFSAERTGGSVSTLTIQRTQQEDSAVYLCASSFEDRASYGYTFGSGTRLTVV.

As to this clone: At one end, the junction sequence differs from germline, possibly due to a read error. The chain couples TRBV9 to TRBJ1-4; maybe TRBD1 (5 bases). The CDR3 has 15 residues. CDR1 and CDR2 from the germline V gene are SGDLS and YYNGEE. The DNA of the CDR3 is TGTGCCAGCAGCGTAGGAGGGGAGGGGAATGAAAAGCTGTTTTTT. Translation: CASSVGGEGNEKLFF.

V and J are TRBV6-5 and TRBJ2-7, with D maybe TRBD1 (6 bases). V was pared by 5 bases and J by 2 bases, with 13 bases between. Germline V gene sequence: CDR1 MNHEY, CDR2 SVGAGI. The CDR3 has 14 residues. The CDR3: CASSEYRDTYEQYF. In nucleotides, the CDR3 is TGTGCCAGCAGTGAGTACAGGGATACCTACGAGCAGTACTTC.

The gene calls are TRBV2 and TRBJ1-1, with no clear D. The V end lost 0 bases, the J end lost 1 base, and 9 bases lay between the germline ends. CDR1 is SNHLY, CDR2 FYNNEI, per germline. The CDR3 contains 15 residues. The CDR3 region is CASSEAAAGNTEAFF. The CDR3 DNA follows: TGTGCCAGCAGTGAAGCGGCGGCCGGGAACACTGAAGCTTTCTTT.

The chain links TRBV7-8 to TRBJ2-5, with 8 bases matching TRBD2. V was clipped by 0 bases and J by 5 bases; unmatched bases: 11. Germline V gene sequence: CDR1 SGHVS, CDR2 FQNEAQ. The CDR3 extends over 17 amino acids. This CDR3 reads CASSLASLGRAQETQYF. The CDR3 nucleotides are TGTGCCAGCAGCTTAGCATCGCTCGGGAGGGCCCAGGAGACCCAGTACTTC.

This chain joins TRBV11-3 and TRBJ1-4, with D maybe TRBD1 (6 bases). Trimming took 5 bases from V and 4 from J, leaving 17 bases between them. Germline loops: CDR1 SGHNT, CDR2 YENEEA. The CDR3 totals 16 residues. DNA of the CDR3: TGTGCCAGCAGCCCAGGGGTTGGGCAGGATAATGAAAAACTGTTTTTT. It specifies CASSPGVGQDNEKLFF.

The V call is TRBV5-6, the J call TRBJ2-5; D remains ambiguous. The CDR3 is made up of 14 amino acids. Germline V gives CDR1 SGHDT, CDR2 YYEEEE. With 0 bases removed from V and 2 bases from J, the gap between germline ends came to 8 bases. The CDR3 region is CASSLVELQETQYF. Here the CDR3 DNA reads TGTGCCAGCAGCTTGGTCGAACTACAAGAGACCCAGTACTTC.

The V call is TRBV4-1, the J call TRBJ1-5; D remains ambiguous. Germline CDR1 reads MGHRA; CDR2 reads YSYEKL. CDR3 length: 16 residues. V gave up 4 bases and J gave up 3 bases, with 16 bases separating them. CDR3 sequence: CASSPGTRAPNQPQHF. In nucleotides, the CDR3 is TGCGCCAGCAGCCCGGGAACGAGGGCCCCCAATCAGCCCCAGCATTTT.

This clone was found a few times. The rearrangement joins TRBV19 to TRBJ1-4; 7 bases are a match to TRBD1. The CDR3 has 18 residues. V lost 4 bases and J lost 0; bases outside the gene matches: 11. Per the germline V gene, CDR1 is LNHDA and CDR2 is SQIVND (reference sequence). CDR3 loop: CASSTGTAIPPTNEKLFF. CDR3 nucleotides: TGTGCCAGTAGTACCGGGACAGCAATCCCGCCAACTAATGAAAAACTGTTTTTT.